This paragraph reports one TCR beta chain. What it binds is unknown. Primers included in the PCR were 60 Vbeta and 13 Jbeta primers. Some clones are missing from TCRdb's copy, which holds only in-frame ones; the method was immunoSEQ multiplex PCR. The data contain more than 150,000 clones, approximately 84% of them singletons. These data are taken from a study of cytomegalovirus exposure and HLA in healthy donors. General study findings and limits: Earlier analysis looked at TCR beta V segments, and most were productive about 90% or about 30% of the time.

The germline V gene has CDR1 SNHLY and CDR2 FYNNEI. The CDR3 has 12 residues. The germline V and J ends were trimmed by 2 bases and 4 bases, with 5 bases remaining between them. This chain connects TRBV2 to TRBJ1-2; D not resolved. The TCR sequence derives from a boy between 5 and 17 years old in good health and CMV-seronegative. Sequenced input: PBMCs. The CDR3 sequence: CASSENIYGYTF. The DNA of the CDR3 is TGTGCCAGCAGTGAAAACATCTATGGCTACACCTTC.